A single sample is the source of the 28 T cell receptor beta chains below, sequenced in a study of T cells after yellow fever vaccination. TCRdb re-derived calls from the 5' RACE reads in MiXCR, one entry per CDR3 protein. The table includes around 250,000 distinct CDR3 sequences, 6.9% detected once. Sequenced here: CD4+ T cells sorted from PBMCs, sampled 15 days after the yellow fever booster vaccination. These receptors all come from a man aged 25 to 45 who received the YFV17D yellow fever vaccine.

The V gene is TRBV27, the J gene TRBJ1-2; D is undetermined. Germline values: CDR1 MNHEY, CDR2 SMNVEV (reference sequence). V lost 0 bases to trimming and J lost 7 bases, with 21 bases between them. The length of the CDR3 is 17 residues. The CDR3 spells CASSLSIATPPSGGYTF. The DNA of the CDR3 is TGTGCCAGCAGTTTATCGATAGCTACGCCCCCATCCGGTGGCTACACCTTC.

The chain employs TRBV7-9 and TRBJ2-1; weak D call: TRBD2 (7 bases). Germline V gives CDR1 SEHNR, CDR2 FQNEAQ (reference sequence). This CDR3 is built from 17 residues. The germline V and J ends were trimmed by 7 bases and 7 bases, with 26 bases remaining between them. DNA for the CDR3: TGTGCCAGCACCCAAAGGGGGGGGCTAGGTGCGTTGAATGAGCAGTTCTTC. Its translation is CASTQRGGLGALNEQFF.

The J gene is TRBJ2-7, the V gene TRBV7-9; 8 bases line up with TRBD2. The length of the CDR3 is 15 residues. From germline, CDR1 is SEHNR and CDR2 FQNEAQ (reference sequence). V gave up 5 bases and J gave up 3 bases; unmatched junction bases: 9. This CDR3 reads CASSRTGTRNYEQYF. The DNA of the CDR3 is TGTGCCAGCAGCCGTACCGGGACTAGGAACTACGAGCAGTACTTC.

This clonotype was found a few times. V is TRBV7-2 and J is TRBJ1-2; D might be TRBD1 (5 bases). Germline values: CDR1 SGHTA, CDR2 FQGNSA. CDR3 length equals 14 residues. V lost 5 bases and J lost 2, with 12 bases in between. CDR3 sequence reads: CASSPPGTNYGYTF. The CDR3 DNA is TGTGCCAGCAGCCCTCCCGGGACCAACTATGGCTACACCTTC.

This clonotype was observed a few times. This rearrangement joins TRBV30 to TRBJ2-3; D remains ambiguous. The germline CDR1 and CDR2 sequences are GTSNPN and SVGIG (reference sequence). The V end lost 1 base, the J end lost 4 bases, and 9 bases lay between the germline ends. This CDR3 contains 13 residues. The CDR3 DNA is TGTGCCTGGAGTGAAGCAGGTCCAGATACGCAGTATTTT. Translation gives CAWSEAGPDTQYF.

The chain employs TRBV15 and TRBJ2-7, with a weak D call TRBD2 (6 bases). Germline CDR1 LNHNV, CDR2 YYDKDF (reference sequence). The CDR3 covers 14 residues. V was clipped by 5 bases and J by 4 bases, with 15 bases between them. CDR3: CATSRSPSEYEQYF. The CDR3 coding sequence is TGTGCCACCAGCCGCAGTCCTAGCGAGTACGAGCAGTACTTC.

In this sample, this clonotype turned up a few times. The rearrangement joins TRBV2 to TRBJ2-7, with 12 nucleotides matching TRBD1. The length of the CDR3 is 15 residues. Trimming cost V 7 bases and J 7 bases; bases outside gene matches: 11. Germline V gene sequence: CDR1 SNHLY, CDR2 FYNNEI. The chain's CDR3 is CASIPPGQGAGEQYF. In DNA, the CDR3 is TGTGCCAGCATCCCCCCGGGACAGGGGGCGGGGGAGCAGTACTTC.

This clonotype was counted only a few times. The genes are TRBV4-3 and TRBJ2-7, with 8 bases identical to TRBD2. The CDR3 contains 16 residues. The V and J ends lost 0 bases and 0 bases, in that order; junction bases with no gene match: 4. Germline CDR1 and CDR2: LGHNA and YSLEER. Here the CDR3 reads CASSQELAVYSYEQYF. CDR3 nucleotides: TGCGCCAGCAGCCAAGAACTAGCGGTGTACTCCTACGAGCAGTACTTC.

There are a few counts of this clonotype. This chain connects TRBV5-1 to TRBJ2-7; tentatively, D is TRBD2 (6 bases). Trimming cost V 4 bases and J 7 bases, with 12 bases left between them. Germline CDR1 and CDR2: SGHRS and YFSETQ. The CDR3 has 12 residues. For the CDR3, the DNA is TGCGCCAGCAGCACCCAGGAGGGGGAGCAGTACTTC. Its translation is CASSTQEGEQYF.

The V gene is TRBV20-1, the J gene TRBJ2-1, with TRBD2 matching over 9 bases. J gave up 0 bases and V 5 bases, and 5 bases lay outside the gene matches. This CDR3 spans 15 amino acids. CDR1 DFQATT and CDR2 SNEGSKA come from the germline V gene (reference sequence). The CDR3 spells CSAPSGATSYNEQFF. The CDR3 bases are TGCAGTGCTCCTAGCGGGGCGACCTCCTACAATGAGCAGTTCTTC.

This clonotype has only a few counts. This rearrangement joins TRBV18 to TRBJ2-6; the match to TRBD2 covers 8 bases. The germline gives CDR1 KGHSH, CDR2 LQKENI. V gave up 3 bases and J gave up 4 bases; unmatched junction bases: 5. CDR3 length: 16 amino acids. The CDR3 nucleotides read TGTGCCAGCTCACCCCAGCGGGGGTCAGGGGCCAACGTCCTGACTTTC. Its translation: CASSPQRGSGANVLTF.

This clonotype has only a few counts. For the CDR3, the DNA is TGTGCCAGCAGCTCATTCGGGAACCCCAATGAGCAGTTCTTC. Translating it yields CASSSFGNPNEQFF. The chain employs TRBV7-8 and TRBJ2-1, with D tentatively TRBD2 (5 bases). The germline V gene encodes CDR1 SGHVS and CDR2 FQNEAQ. The CDR3 spans 14 residues. The germline V and J ends were trimmed by 4 bases and 6 bases, with 13 bases remaining between them.

The CDR3 DNA sequence: TGTGCCAGCAGCCTCCGACTAGCGGGAGCTGGCGAGACCCAGTACTTC. Encoded protein: CASSLRLAGAGETQYF. The V call is TRBV11-2, the J call TRBJ2-5; 12 bases match TRBD2. CDR1 is SGHAT and CDR2 is FQNNGV in the germline V gene. V shed 5 bases and J 5 bases; nucleotides not matched to a gene: 9. This CDR3 has 16 residues.

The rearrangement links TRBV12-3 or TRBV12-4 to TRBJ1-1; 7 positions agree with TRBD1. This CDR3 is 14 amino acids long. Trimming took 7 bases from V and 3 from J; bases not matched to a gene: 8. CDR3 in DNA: TGTGCCAGCACTTCCCTAGGGGGCTACACTGAAGCTTTCTTT. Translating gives CASTSLGGYTEAFF.

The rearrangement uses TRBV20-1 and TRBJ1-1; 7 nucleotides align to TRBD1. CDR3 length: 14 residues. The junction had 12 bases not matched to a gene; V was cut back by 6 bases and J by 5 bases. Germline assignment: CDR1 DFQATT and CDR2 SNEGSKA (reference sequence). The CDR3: CSASDRVVNTEAFF. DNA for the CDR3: TGCAGTGCGAGCGACAGGGTTGTTAATACTGAAGCTTTCTTT.

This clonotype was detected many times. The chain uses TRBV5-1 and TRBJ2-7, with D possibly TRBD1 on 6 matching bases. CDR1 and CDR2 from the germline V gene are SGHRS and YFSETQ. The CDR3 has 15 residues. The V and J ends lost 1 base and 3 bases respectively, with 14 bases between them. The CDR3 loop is CASSLRAQGSYEQYF. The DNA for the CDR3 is TGCGCCAGCAGCTTGAGGGCTCAGGGGAGCTACGAGCAGTACTTC.

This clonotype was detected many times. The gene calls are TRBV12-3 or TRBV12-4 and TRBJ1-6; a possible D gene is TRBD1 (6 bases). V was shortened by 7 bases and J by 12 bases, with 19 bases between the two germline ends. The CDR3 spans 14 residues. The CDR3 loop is CASKLQGRGEPLHF. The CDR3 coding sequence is TGTGCCAGCAAACTACAGGGTCGGGGTGAACCCCTCCACTTT.

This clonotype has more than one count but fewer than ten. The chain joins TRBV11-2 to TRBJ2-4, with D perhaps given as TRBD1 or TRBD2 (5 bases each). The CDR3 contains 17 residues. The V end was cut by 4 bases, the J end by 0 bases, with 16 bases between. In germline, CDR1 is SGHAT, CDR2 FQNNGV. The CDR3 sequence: CASSSTYRDLAKNIQYF. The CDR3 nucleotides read TGTGCCAGCAGCTCGACGTACCGGGACCTAGCCAAAAACATTCAGTACTTC. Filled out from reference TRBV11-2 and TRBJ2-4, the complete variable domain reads EAGVAQSPRYKIIEKRQSVAFWCNPISGHATLYWYQQILGQGPKLLIQFQNNGVVDDSQLPKDRFSAERLKGVDSTLKIQPAKLEDSAVYLCASSSTYRDLAKNIQYFGAGTRLSVL.

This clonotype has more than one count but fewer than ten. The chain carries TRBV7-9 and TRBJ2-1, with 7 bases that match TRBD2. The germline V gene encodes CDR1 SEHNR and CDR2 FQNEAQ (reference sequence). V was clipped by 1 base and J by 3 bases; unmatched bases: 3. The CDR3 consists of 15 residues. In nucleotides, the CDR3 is TGTGCCAGCAGCTTAGGTTCTAGCGGCTACAATGAGCAGTTCTTC. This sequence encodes CASSLGSSGYNEQFF.

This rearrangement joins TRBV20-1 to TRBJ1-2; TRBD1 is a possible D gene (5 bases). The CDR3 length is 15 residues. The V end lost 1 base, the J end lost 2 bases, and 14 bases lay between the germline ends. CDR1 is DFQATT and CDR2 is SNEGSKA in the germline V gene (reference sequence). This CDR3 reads CSARGRGWENYGYTF. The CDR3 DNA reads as TGCAGTGCTAGAGGGAGGGGATGGGAGAACTATGGCTACACCTTC.

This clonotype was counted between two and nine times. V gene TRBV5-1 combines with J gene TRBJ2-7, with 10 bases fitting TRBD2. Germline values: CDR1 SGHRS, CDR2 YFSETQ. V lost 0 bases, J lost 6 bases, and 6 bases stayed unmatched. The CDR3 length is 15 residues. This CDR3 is CASSLDLAGDGEQYF. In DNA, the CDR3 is TGCGCCAGCAGCTTGGATCTAGCGGGAGATGGCGAGCAGTACTTC.

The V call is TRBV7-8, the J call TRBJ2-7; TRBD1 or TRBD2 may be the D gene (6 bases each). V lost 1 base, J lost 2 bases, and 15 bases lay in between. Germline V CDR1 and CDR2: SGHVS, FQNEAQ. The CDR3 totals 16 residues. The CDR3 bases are TGTGCCAGCAGCTTAGGAGGAGGGGGGCAAGCCTACGAGCAGTACTTC. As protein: CASSLGGGGQAYEQYF.

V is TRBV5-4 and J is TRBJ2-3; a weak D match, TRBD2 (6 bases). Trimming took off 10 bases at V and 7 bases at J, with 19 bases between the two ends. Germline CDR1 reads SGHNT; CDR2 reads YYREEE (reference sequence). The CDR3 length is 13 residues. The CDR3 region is CALGLEASNTQYF. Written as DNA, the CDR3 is TGTGCCTTGGGACTGGAGGCTTCGAATACGCAGTATTTT.

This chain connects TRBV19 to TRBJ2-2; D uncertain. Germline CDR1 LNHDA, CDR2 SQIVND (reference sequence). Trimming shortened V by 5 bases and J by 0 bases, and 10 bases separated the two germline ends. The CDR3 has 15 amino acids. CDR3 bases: TGTGCCAGTAGTGCAGACACCTCGAACACCGGGGAGCTGTTTTTT. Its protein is CASSADTSNTGELFF.

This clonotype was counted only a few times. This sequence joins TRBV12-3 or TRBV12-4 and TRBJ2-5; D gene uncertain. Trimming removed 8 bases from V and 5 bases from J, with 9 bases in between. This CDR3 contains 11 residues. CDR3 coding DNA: TGTGCCAGCGCCCAGGTGGAGACCCAGTACTTC. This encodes CASAQVETQYF.

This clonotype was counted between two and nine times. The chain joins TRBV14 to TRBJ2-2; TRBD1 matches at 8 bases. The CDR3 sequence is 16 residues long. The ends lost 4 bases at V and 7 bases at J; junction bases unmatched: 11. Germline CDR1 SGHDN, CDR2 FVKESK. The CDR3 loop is CASSLRTGWVGGELFF. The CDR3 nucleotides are TGTGCCAGCAGCCTACGGACAGGGTGGGTCGGCGGGGAGCTGTTTTTT.

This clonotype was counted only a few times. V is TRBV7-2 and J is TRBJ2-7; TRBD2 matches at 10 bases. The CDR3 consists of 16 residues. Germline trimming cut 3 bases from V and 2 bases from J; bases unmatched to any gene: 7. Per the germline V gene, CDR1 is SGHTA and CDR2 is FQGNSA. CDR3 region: CASSFGPSGSPYEQYF. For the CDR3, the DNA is TGTGCCAGCAGCTTTGGCCCTAGCGGGAGCCCCTACGAGCAGTACTTC. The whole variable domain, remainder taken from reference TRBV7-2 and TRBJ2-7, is GAGVSQSPSNKVTEKGKDVELRCDPISGHTALYWYRQSLGQGLEFLIYFQGNSAPDKSGLPSDRFSAERTGGSVSTLTIQRTQQEDSAVYLCASSFGPSGSPYEQYFGPGTRLTVT.

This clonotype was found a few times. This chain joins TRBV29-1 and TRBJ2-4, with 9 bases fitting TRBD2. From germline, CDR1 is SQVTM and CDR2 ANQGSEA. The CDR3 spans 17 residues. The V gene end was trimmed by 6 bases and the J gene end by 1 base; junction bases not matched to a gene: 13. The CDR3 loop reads CSVADSGGKVAKNIQYF. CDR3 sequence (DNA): TGCAGCGTGGCCGATAGCGGGGGAAAAGTGGCCAAAAACATTCAGTACTTC.